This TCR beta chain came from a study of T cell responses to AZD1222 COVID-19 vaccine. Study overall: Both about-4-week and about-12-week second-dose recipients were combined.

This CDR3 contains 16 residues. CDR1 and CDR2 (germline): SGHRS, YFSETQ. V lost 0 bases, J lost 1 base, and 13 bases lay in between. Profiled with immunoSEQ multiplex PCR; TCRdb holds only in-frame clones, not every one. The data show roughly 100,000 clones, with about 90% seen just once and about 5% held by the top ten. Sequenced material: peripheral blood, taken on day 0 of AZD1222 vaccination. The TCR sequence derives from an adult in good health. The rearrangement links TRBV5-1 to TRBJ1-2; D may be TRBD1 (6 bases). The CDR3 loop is CASSLGGGPFNYGYTF. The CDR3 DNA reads TGCGCCAGCAGCTTGGGGGGGGGCCCCTTTAACTATGGCTACACCTTC.